This TCR beta chain was documented in a study of CXCR3-negative and CXCR3-positive naive CD8 T cells. 5' RACE that incorporated UMI labels was used to prepare the TRB cDNA libraries. From its re-call of the 5' RACE reads, TCRdb lists each CDR3 protein once, without DNA. The sample table sets out tens of thousands of distinct CDR3 sequences. The CDR3 runs 14 residues. Germline CDR1 LGHNA, CDR2 YSLEER. Input material: memory CD8+ T cells from blood. This TCR was recovered from a human donor in good health. Some clones in this sample may be carry-over from other donors' samples. The chain is built from TRBV4-3 and TRBJ1-1. CDR3 in amino acids: CASSQDMREAEAFF.